Below are 31 T cell receptor beta chains sequenced from a single sample in a study of OX40 agonist ivuxolimab in advanced cancers. The receptor library was made with the immunoSEQ multiplex PCR assay. TCRdb stores this immuneACCESS table with in-frame sequences only. Part of the clones is absent; in the studies checked, under half of the shortfall reflects unresolved V genes, and no reason is known for the rest. The sample has roughly 62,000 clones on record, more than 85% of them singletons. Of the sample, 0.6% to 0.8% falls within the top ten clones. The input for sequencing was CD4+ or CD8+ T cells sorted from blood, taken in a trial of the OX40 agonist ivuxolimab. The source is an adult with an advanced solid tumor such as melanoma, head and neck, liver or kidney cancer.

The CDR3 DNA reads as TGTGCCAGCAGTACCTGGGGCCTTTCTAACTATGGCTACACCTTC. Residues: CASSTWGLSNYGYTF. The chain employs TRBV6-1 and TRBJ1-2; tentative D call: TRBD1 (5 bases). CDR1 MNHNS and CDR2 SASEGT come from the germline V gene. Trimming left V 5 bases short and J 0 bases short, with 13 bases between. The CDR3 consists of 15 residues.

The gene calls are TRBV6-5 and TRBJ2-5; 8 nucleotides line up with TRBD1. The CDR3 length is 14 residues. Germline V gene data show CDR1 as MNHEY and CDR2 as SVGAGI. Trimming cost V 7 bases and J 2 bases; bases outside gene matches: 6. The CDR3 protein is CASNDRGVQETQYF. DNA for the CDR3: TGTGCCAGCAATGACAGGGGCGTTCAAGAGACCCAGTACTTC.

CDR3 DNA sequence: TGTGCCAGCAGCTTAGCCCGGGGGCGAAATTCACCCCTCCACTTT. This gives the protein CASSLARGRNSPLHF. V gene TRBV7-8 combines with J gene TRBJ1-6; D perhaps matches TRBD1 (6 bases). V was pared by 0 bases and J by 7 bases, with 10 bases between. Per the germline V gene, CDR1 is SGHVS and CDR2 is FQNEAQ. CDR3 length: 15 residues.

V and J are TRBV6-1 and TRBJ1-3, with 7 bases lining up with TRBD1. Germline V CDR1 and CDR2: MNHNS, SASEGT. With 8 bases clipped from V and 10 bases from J, the junction kept 11 bases outside the gene matches. CDR3 length equals 13 residues. The CDR3 sequence is CASQFTGDPTIYF. CDR3 DNA: TGTGCCAGCCAGTTCACAGGGGACCCGACCATATATTTT.

CDR3 sequence (DNA): TGTGCCAGCAGTTACTCCGGTGGCGAATTTGAAAAACTGTTTTTT. Residues: CASSYSGGEFEKLFF. This chain connects TRBV6-5 to TRBJ1-4; D gene unclear. Trimming took 0 bases from V and 7 from J, leaving 12 bases between them. The CDR3 sequence is 15 residues long. CDR1 is MNHEY and CDR2 is SVGAGI in the germline V gene.

This chain uses TRBV25-1 with TRBJ1-2; 8 bases map to TRBD1. CDR3 length: 15 amino acids. V lost 6 bases and J lost 8; bases outside the gene matches: 14. Looked up from germline, CDR1 is MGHDK and CDR2 is SYGVNS. The CDR3 region has the DNA TGTGCCAGCAGCGCGGATGCCGGGACAGGAAGGGGCTACACCTTC. It encodes CASSADAGTGRGYTF.

This chain links TRBV5-6 with TRBJ2-7; maybe TRBD1 (5 bases). The CDR3 loop spans 15 amino acids. Germline CDR1 reads SGHDT; CDR2 reads YYEEEE. Trimming removed 4 bases from V and 5 bases from J, with 19 bases in between. The CDR3 reads CASSRTRIEGDEQYF. The CDR3 nucleotides read TGTGCCAGCAGCCGCACGCGGATAGAAGGGGACGAGCAGTACTTC. The full variable domain, its missing parts supplied by reference TRBV5-6 and TRBJ2-7, is DAGVTQSPTHLIKTRGQQVTLRCSPKSGHDTVSWYQQALGQGPQFIFQYYEEEERQRGNFPDRFSGHQFPNYSSELNVNALLLGDSALYLCASSRTRIEGDEQYFGPGTRLTVT.

The chain employs TRBV7-9 and TRBJ1-2, with a tentative D call TRBD1 (6 bases). V shed 1 base and J shed 14 bases, with 17 bases lying between them. This CDR3 comprises 13 residues. CDR1 is SEHNR and CDR2 is FQNEAQ in the germline V gene (reference sequence). CDR3: CASSLEVIRDKTF. The CDR3 nucleotides read TGTGCCAGCAGCTTAGAGGTTATTAGGGACAAAACCTTC.

The genes are TRBV5-4 and TRBJ1-2, with 7 bases matching TRBD1. The CDR3 consists of 13 residues. CDR1 and CDR2 (germline): SGHNT, YYREEE (reference sequence). Germline trimming cut 5 bases from V and 8 bases from J; bases unmatched to any gene: 9. This CDR3 reads CASRGGGEEGYTF. DNA for the CDR3: TGTGCCAGCAGGGGAGGGGGCGAAGAAGGCTACACCTTC.

V is TRBV19 and J is TRBJ1-4; TRBD1 is a possible D gene (5 bases). V shed 0 bases and J shed 13 bases, with 18 bases lying between them. This CDR3 comprises 15 residues. CDR1 is LNHDA, CDR2 SQIVND, per germline (reference sequence). CDR3 DNA: TGTGCCAGTAGTATAGACTCGGGGGGAGGCTCGGGACTGTTTTTT. It is translated as CASSIDSGGGSGLFF.

This clone occurred once. The V gene is TRBV6-1, the J gene TRBJ1-5, with 8 positions matching TRBD1. The CDR3 extends over 15 amino acids. Germline assignment: CDR1 MNHNS and CDR2 SASEGT. V was clipped by 2 bases and J by 4 bases; unmatched bases: 4. The CDR3 region is CASSESGGGNQPQHF. The CDR3 nucleotides are TGTGCCAGCAGTGAATCAGGGGGCGGAAATCAGCCCCAGCATTTT.

This clone was seen only a few times. V gene TRBV19 combines with J gene TRBJ1-1; 7 nucleotides match TRBD1. This CDR3 is built from 14 residues. V was pared by 5 bases and J by 0 bases, with 3 bases of the junction left unmatched. The germline gives CDR1 LNHDA, CDR2 SQIVND (reference sequence). CDR3 in DNA: TGTGCCAGTAGTGTTGACAGGGTGAACACTGAAGCTTTCTTT. Amino acid sequence: CASSVDRVNTEAFF.

This chain connects TRBV9 to TRBJ1-1; 9 nucleotides align to TRBD1. The CDR3 covers 14 residues. With V trimmed by 3 bases and J by 2 bases, 2 bases remained unmatched. The V gene's germline CDR1 is SGDLS and CDR2 YYNGEE. In DNA, the CDR3 is TGTGCCAGCAGCGCACAGGGGGCCAACACTGAAGCTTTCTTT. Its protein product is CASSAQGANTEAFF. Using reference TRBV9 and TRBJ1-1 for the parts outside the CDR3, the full variable domain is DSGVTQTPKHLITATGQRVTLRCSPRSGDLSVYWYQQSLDQGLQFLIQYYNGEERAKGNILERFSAQQFPDLHSELNLSSLELGDSALYFCASSAQGANTEAFFGQGTRLTVV.

The J gene is TRBJ1-6, the V gene TRBV5-1; TRBD1 might be the D (5 bases). The CDR3 is made up of 16 amino acids. V dropped 4 bases and J dropped 5 bases, with 16 bases sitting between them. CDR1 and CDR2 from the germline V gene are SGHRS and YFSETQ. The CDR3 DNA reads TGCGCCAGCAGCCTGGCGATGGACACCAATAATTCACCCCTCCACTTT. Translation gives CASSLAMDTNNSPLHF. Together with reference TRBV5-1 and TRBJ1-6, the CDR3 gives the full variable domain: KAGVTQTPRYLIKTRGQQVTLSCSPISGHRSVSWYQQTPGQGLQFLFEYFSETQRNKGNFPGRFSGRQFSNSRSEMNVSTLELGDSALYLCASSLAMDTNNSPLHFGNGTRLTVT.

The chain has TRBV6-5 and TRBJ2-1; no reliable D call. The CDR3 has 16 residues. CDR1 and CDR2 from the germline V gene are MNHEY and SVGAGI. Trimming removed 4 bases from V and 1 base from J, with 14 bases in between. CDR3: CASSSTSGPSYNEQFF. CDR3 coding DNA: TGTGCCAGCAGTTCGACCTCCGGTCCTTCCTACAATGAGCAGTTCTTC.

The V gene is TRBV27, the J gene TRBJ1-3, with D tentatively TRBD1 (5 bases). The germline CDR1 and CDR2 sequences are MNHEY and SMNVEV (reference sequence). V was pared by 6 bases and J by 0 bases, with 12 bases between. The CDR3 totals 15 residues. CDR3 region: CASRPIRDSGNTIYF. CDR3 DNA: TGTGCCAGCAGGCCAATCAGGGACTCTGGAAACACCATATATTTT.

V gene TRBV6-6 combines with J gene TRBJ2-1, with D tentatively TRBD2 (5 bases). The CDR3 has 16 amino acids. Germline V gene sequence: CDR1 MNHNY, CDR2 SVGAGI (reference sequence). V shed 5 bases and J shed 0 bases, with 14 bases lying between them. CDR3 sequence reads: CASSITPGSSYNEQFF. Written as DNA, the CDR3 is TGTGCCAGCAGTATCACCCCGGGAAGCTCCTACAATGAGCAGTTCTTC.

V is TRBV6-5 and J is TRBJ2-1; D is tentatively TRBD1 or TRBD2 (5 bases each). V shed 6 bases and J shed 6 bases, with 9 bases lying between them. The V gene's germline CDR1 is MNHEY and CDR2 SVGAGI. CDR3 size: 12 residues. CDR3 bases: TGTGCCAGCAGAGCCGGGACCAATGAGCAGTTCTTC. It yields the protein CASRAGTNEQFF.

The rearrangement uses TRBV29-1 and TRBJ2-1; TRBD1 matches at 7 bases. CDR3 length: 14 residues. Germline CDR1 is SQVTM and CDR2 is ANQGSEA. The junction had 6 bases not matched to a gene; V was cut back by 6 bases and J by 1 base. CDR3 residues: CSVQPQGSYNEQFF. The CDR3, as DNA: TGCAGCGTACAACCACAGGGGTCCTACAATGAGCAGTTCTTC.

The V and J genes are TRBV7-6 and TRBJ2-2; D might be TRBD2 (6 bases). Trimming left V 5 bases short and J 1 base short, with 11 bases between. CDR1 and CDR2 from the germline V gene are SGHVS and FNYEAQ. The CDR3 consists of 15 residues. In DNA form, the CDR3 reads TGTGCCAGCAGCCCAGGGACTGAGAACACCGGGGAGCTGTTTTTT. Amino acids: CASSPGTENTGELFF.

The chain joins TRBV4-1 to TRBJ2-1; 9 bases agree with TRBD2. J lost 8 bases, V lost 5 bases, and 13 bases had no gene match. Germline CDR1 and CDR2: MGHRA and YSYEKL. The CDR3 runs 16 residues. The CDR3 nucleotides read TGCGCCAGCAGCGCTACAAAAGCGGGAGGTACCGATGAGCAGTTCTTC. Its protein product is CASSATKAGGTDEQFF.

This clone was observed a single time. This sequence joins TRBV30 and TRBJ2-1, with 12 bases aligning to TRBD2. V dropped 3 bases and J dropped 6; count of bases not matched to a gene: 0. This CDR3 is 13 amino acids long. Germline CDR1 GTSNPN, CDR2 SVGIG (reference sequence). The chain's CDR3 is CAWRTSGSNEQFF. The CDR3 DNA follows: TGTGCCTGGAGGACTAGCGGGAGCAATGAGCAGTTCTTC.

This chain joins TRBV7-9 and TRBJ1-3, with D possibly TRBD1 on 5 matching bases. With 5 bases removed from V and 1 base from J, the gap between germline ends came to 18 bases. CDR1 SEHNR and CDR2 FQNEAQ come from the germline V gene (reference sequence). This CDR3 is 17 amino acids long. CDR3 sequence: CASSPSSQGSSGNTIYF. The DNA of the CDR3 is TGTGCCAGCAGCCCGAGCTCCCAGGGCTCATCTGGAAACACCATATATTTT.

This clone has just a few counts. The chain joins TRBV7-3 to TRBJ2-7; 15 bases align to TRBD2. V lost 6 bases and J lost 12; bases outside the gene matches: 15. This CDR3 is built from 16 residues. From germline, CDR1 is SGHTA and CDR2 FQGTGA. The CDR3 protein is CASRPPGLAGGAHLYF. The CDR3 nucleotides are TGTGCCAGCAGACCACCGGGACTAGCGGGGGGAGCCCACTTGTACTTC.

The chain joins TRBV19 to TRBJ1-2; no reliable D call. Trimming cost V 4 bases and J 8 bases, with 14 bases left between them. CDR3 size: 13 residues. Germline CDR1 reads LNHDA; CDR2 reads SQIVND (reference sequence). The CDR3 sequence: CASSTPAGRGYTF. CDR3 in DNA: TGTGCCAGTAGTACCCCTGCGGGGAGGGGCTACACCTTC.

V gene TRBV7-2 combines with J gene TRBJ2-2, with D uncertain. The germline CDR1 and CDR2 sequences are SGHTA and FQGNSA. The CDR3 is made up of 12 amino acids. Trimming removed 6 bases from V and 11 bases from J, with 13 bases in between. In DNA form, the CDR3 reads TGTGCCAGCAGTACTCCTTTCGGTGAGCTGTTTTTT. This gives the protein CASSTPFGELFF.

The rearrangement uses TRBV9 and TRBJ1-6, with 8 bases fitting TRBD1. Losses at the gene ends were 6 bases for V and 7 bases for J; bases not matched to a gene: 9. Germline V lookup: CDR1 SGDLS, CDR2 YYNGEE. This CDR3 comprises 15 residues. Here the CDR3 DNA reads TGTGCCAGCATTCTCGGGACAGGAGACAATTCACCCCTCCACTTT. Translated, it gives CASILGTGDNSPLHF.

The V gene is TRBV30, the J gene TRBJ1-5; tentatively, D is TRBD1 (5 bases). From germline, CDR1 is GTSNPN and CDR2 SVGIG (reference sequence). V lost 2 bases to trimming and J lost 0 bases, with 17 bases between them. The CDR3 runs to 17 residues. In nucleotides, the CDR3 is TGTGCCTGGAGTAGAGGGGTACAGGCCTATAGCAATCAGCCCCAGCATTTT. It specifies CAWSRGVQAYSNQPQHF.

The DNA for the CDR3 is TGTGCCAGTAGTATTACCCCCGAAAAACTGTTTTTT. It is translated as CASSITPEKLFF. This chain connects TRBV19 to TRBJ1-4; D is unresolved. CDR1 is LNHDA, CDR2 SQIVND, per germline (reference sequence). The ends were cut back, 3 bases at V and 8 bases at J, with 7 bases in the middle. This CDR3 has 12 amino acids.

The chain carries TRBV19 and TRBJ1-5; no definite D call. Trimming cost V 6 bases and J 0 bases, with 9 bases left between them. Germline loops: CDR1 LNHDA, CDR2 SQIVND (reference sequence). This CDR3 has 14 residues. The CDR3 here is CASRAENSNQPQHF. CDR3 DNA sequence: TGTGCCAGTAGAGCAGAGAATAGCAATCAGCCCCAGCATTTT.

This clone was seen more than once but under ten times. This chain joins TRBV6-1 and TRBJ2-7; weak D call: TRBD1 (6 bases). CDR3 size: 14 residues. With 6 bases removed from V and 6 bases from J, the gap between germline ends came to 18 bases. CDR1 and CDR2 from the germline V gene are MNHNS and SASEGT. CDR3 region: CASSYRDTSFEQYF. For the CDR3, the DNA is TGTGCCAGCAGCTACCGGGACACCAGCTTCGAGCAGTACTTC.